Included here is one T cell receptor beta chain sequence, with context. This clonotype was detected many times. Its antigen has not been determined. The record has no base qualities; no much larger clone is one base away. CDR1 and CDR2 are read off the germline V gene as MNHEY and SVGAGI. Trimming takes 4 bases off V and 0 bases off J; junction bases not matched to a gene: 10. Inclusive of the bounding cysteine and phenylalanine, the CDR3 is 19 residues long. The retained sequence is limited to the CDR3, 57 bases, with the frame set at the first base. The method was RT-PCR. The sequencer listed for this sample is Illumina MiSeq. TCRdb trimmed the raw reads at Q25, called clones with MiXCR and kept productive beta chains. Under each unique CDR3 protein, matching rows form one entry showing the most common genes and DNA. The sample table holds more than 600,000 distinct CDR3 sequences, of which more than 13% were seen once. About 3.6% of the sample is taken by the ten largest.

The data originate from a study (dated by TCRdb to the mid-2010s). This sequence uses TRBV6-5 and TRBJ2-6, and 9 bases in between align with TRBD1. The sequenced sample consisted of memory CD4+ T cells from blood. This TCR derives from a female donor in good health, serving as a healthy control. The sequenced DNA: TGTGCCAGCAGTTCCTCGTCCGGACAGGGGAACTCTGGGGCCAACGTCCTGACTTTC. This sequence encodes CASSSSSGQGNSGANVLTF.